The entry that follows covers one T cell receptor (beta chain) sequence. The sample originates from a study of blood T cell repertoires in COVID-19. Measured with immunoSEQ multiplex PCR; TCRdb has only the in-frame clones, and not every one. The top ten hold under 3.5% of the sample, which has 250,000 to 400,000 clones, about 90% seen once. Sequenced material: peripheral blood. The TCR originated in a woman aged 25 to 45 with COVID-19, enrolled during active disease.

CDR3: CATKRSANYGYTF. The CDR3 region has the DNA TGTGCCACAAAGAGGAGTGCTAACTATGGCTACACCTTC. The rearrangement joins TRBV27 to TRBJ1-2; no reliable D call. Trimming left V 10 bases short and J 0 bases short, with 12 bases between. The CDR3 contains 13 residues. Germline-derived CDR1 and CDR2 are MNHEY and SMNVEV (reference sequence).